These 2 T cell receptor beta chains were all obtained from the same sample, sequenced in a study of T cells after somatic rescue of genetic block. The assay was immunoSEQ multiplex PCR, and TCRdb's table has in-frame clones only and misses some. The sample includes more than 9,500 clones, just under 80% of them seen just once. The material sequenced was peripheral blood mononuclear cells (PBMCs). All receptors come from a boy younger than 18.

V gene TRBV2 combines with J gene TRBJ2-3; tentatively, D is TRBD1 (6 bases). The CDR3 covers 14 residues. CDR1 SNHLY and CDR2 FYNNEI come from the germline V gene. The V gene lost 2 bases and the J gene lost 2 bases, with 8 bases spanning the gap. Here the CDR3 reads CASSEWGHTDTQYF. CDR3 nucleotides: TGTGCCAGCAGTGAATGGGGACACACAGATACGCAGTATTTT.

The chain uses TRBV11-2 and TRBJ2-7, with 7 nucleotides matching TRBD2. Trimming took 3 bases from V and 6 from J; bases not matched to a gene: 2. The CDR3 is 12 residues long. Germline V gene data show CDR1 as SGHAT and CDR2 as FQNNGV. CDR3 DNA sequence: TGTGCCAGCAGCTTTTCGGGGGGCGAGCAGTACTTC. Translating gives CASSFSGGEQYF.